This TCR beta chain comes out of a study of T cell responses to AZD1222 COVID-19 vaccine. Whole-study results and caveats: Two AZD1222 doses significantly raised spike-specific TCR breadth and depth over controls.

Concerning this clone: No antigen is known for it.

CDR3 size: 11 residues. The ends were cut back, 7 bases at V and 4 bases at J, with 7 bases in the middle. Germline CDR1 is MNHEY and CDR2 is SMNVEV (reference sequence). TCRdb keeps only in-frame clones here, not all; method: immunoSEQ multiplex PCR. The data contain around 150,000 clones, around 87% of them seen just once; the ten biggest clones take up roughly 4%. This chain uses TRBV27 with TRBJ1-1; D perhaps matches TRBD1 (6 bases). The receptor's source is an adult who received the AZD1222 COVID-19 vaccine. Material: peripheral blood, obtained 28 days after the second AZD1222 dose. CDR3 loop: CASKQGTEAFF. The CDR3 nucleotides read TGTGCCAGCAAACAGGGCACTGAAGCTTTCTTT.